The 15 T cell receptor beta chains below all came from one sample that was sequenced in a study of molecular identifiers for immune sequencing clone quantification. Via MiXCR, TCRdb re-called the PCR reads, giving one row per CDR3 protein. The sample has about 630,000 distinct CDR3 sequences, around 25% seen once. Sequencing input: naive CD8+ T cells from blood, with Jurkat cell RNA spiked in. Subset denoted: FACS-sorted CD8+CD4-CCR7+CD45RA+ naive T cells. The source is a human donor in good health. Some libraries in this study had Jurkat cell RNA spiked in.

This clonotype was counted many times. An end of the junction differs from the germline gene, which may be a read error. The chain carries TRBV9 and TRBJ2-7, with 7 bases matching TRBD1. The CDR3 runs to 13 residues. The germline gives CDR1 SGDLS, CDR2 YYNGEE. CDR3 nucleotide sequence: TGTGCCAGCAGTGTAGGGACAGCGTACGAGCAGTACTTC. Translating it yields CASSVGTAYEQYF.

This clonotype was seen a handful of times. This chain uses TRBV28 with TRBJ2-7; 8 bases agree with TRBD2. This CDR3 region has 16 residues. The germline CDR1 and CDR2 sequences are MDHEN and SYDVKM. V lost 5 bases and J lost 3; bases outside the gene matches: 12. The CDR3 sequence is CASSPRSLAAHYEQYF. CDR3 bases: TGTGCCAGCAGTCCTCGCTCACTAGCGGCACACTACGAGCAGTACTTC.

This sequence joins TRBV6-5 and TRBJ2-5; D might be TRBD1 or TRBD2, each matching 7 bases. The CDR3 totals 15 residues. Looked up from germline, CDR1 is MNHEY and CDR2 is SVGAGI. Trimming took 0 bases from V and 4 from J, leaving 12 bases between them. The CDR3 region is CASSYSTGEGETQYF. The DNA of the CDR3 is TGTGCCAGCAGTTACTCTACAGGGGAGGGAGAGACCCAGTACTTC.

This clonotype was detected only once. The rearrangement links TRBV7-9 to TRBJ2-5; D gene ambiguous. The V end was cut by 5 bases, the J end by 1 base, with 14 bases between. Germline V gene lookup returns CDR1 SEHNR and CDR2 FQNEAQ (reference sequence). The CDR3 sequence is 15 residues long. The CDR3: CASSLPSALQETQYF. The CDR3 DNA follows: TGTGCCAGCAGCCTTCCTTCGGCCCTCCAAGAGACCCAGTACTTC.

This clonotype was detected ten times or more. The rearrangement links TRBV6-5 to TRBJ1-1; D possibly corresponds to TRBD1 (5 bases). CDR1 and CDR2 from the germline V gene are MNHEY and SVGAGI. The CDR3 runs 11 residues. V was cut by 8 bases and J by 4 bases, with 8 bases left in between. CDR3 loop: CASLGGTEAFF. The CDR3 bases are TGTGCCAGCCTGGGGGGCACTGAAGCTTTCTTT.

This clonotype has more than one count but fewer than ten. The chain uses TRBV5-1 and TRBJ2-7, with a tentative D call TRBD1 (5 bases). Germline-derived CDR1 and CDR2 are SGHRS and YFSETQ. This CDR3 is 14 amino acids long. The V end was cut by 0 bases, the J end by 4 bases, with 11 bases between. The DNA for the CDR3 is TGCGCCAGCAGCTTGGGACAGACACGATACGAGCAGTACTTC. Residues: CASSLGQTRYEQYF.

Many counts were recorded for this clonotype. V usage is TRBV10-3 and J usage is TRBJ2-3; 7 positions match TRBD1. V shed 4 bases, J shed 1 base, and the junction held 8 bases outside the gene matches. The CDR3 contains 16 residues. Germline V gives CDR1 ENHRY, CDR2 SYGVKD. This CDR3 is CAISGGQGVGTDTQYF. In nucleotides, the CDR3 is TGTGCCATCAGTGGGGGCCAGGGGGTCGGCACAGATACGCAGTATTTT.

The chain recombines TRBV11-1 with TRBJ1-1; a weak D match, TRBD1 (5 bases). Trimming removed 4 bases at V and 11 bases at J, with 14 bases between. This CDR3 comprises 12 residues. In germline, CDR1 is SGHAT, CDR2 FQDESV (reference sequence). The CDR3 here is CASSSGTYTAFF. The CDR3 DNA is TGTGCCAGCAGCTCAGGGACTTATACGGCTTTCTTT.

This chain links TRBV28 with TRBJ1-5, with D perhaps matching TRBD1 (5 bases). Trimming took 3 bases from V and 0 from J, leaving 9 bases between them. CDR3 length: 15 amino acids. Germline V lookup: CDR1 MDHEN, CDR2 SYDVKM. CDR3 residues: CASSFATDSNQPQHF. The CDR3 DNA follows: TGTGCCAGCAGTTTCGCGACAGATAGCAATCAGCCCCAGCATTTT.

The table lists this clonotype with many counts. This chain uses TRBV19 with TRBJ2-7, with TRBD1 identical over 9 bases. Germline V gives CDR1 LNHDA, CDR2 SQIVND (reference sequence). The CDR3 runs to 15 residues. The V and J ends lost 5 bases and 3 bases, in that order; junction bases with no gene match: 8. The CDR3 is CASSSGDREYYEQYF. The CDR3 DNA is TGTGCCAGTAGTTCCGGGGACAGGGAATACTACGAGCAGTACTTC.

Many counts were recorded for this clonotype. This sequence joins TRBV5-4 and TRBJ2-7, with TRBD2 as a possible D gene (6 bases). V lost 0 bases and J lost 4, with 11 bases in between. From germline, CDR1 is SGHNT and CDR2 YYREEE (reference sequence). This CDR3 contains 14 residues. CDR3 nucleotides: TGTGCCAGCAGCTTGGTAGGAGGGGAGTACGAGCAGTACTTC. Translation: CASSLVGGEYEQYF.

This clonotype was seen ten or more times. This chain joins TRBV6-2 or TRBV6-3 and TRBJ1-5; TRBD1 matches at 12 bases. Per the germline V gene, CDR1 is MNHEY and CDR2 is SVGEGT. The CDR3 totals 16 residues. With V trimmed by 2 bases and J by 3 bases, 2 bases remained unmatched. The DNA for the CDR3 is TGTGCCAGCAGTTACCCGGGACAGGGGGCCAATCAGCCCCAGCATTTT. It codes for CASSYPGQGANQPQHF.

This clonotype was recorded once. A much bigger clone sits one base away, suggesting this may be a read error. The CDR3, as DNA: TGCGCCAGCAGCCCGCTGCCGGGGAACGAGCAGTACTTC. Protein sequence: CASSPLPGNEQYF. This rearrangement joins TRBV4-3 to TRBJ2-7, with TRBD2 as a possible D gene (5 bases). CDR1 and CDR2 from the germline V gene are LGHNA and YSLEER. This CDR3 has 13 amino acids. V gave up 4 bases and J gave up 5 bases, with 12 bases separating them.

This clonotype showed up just a few times. The rearrangement uses TRBV30 and TRBJ1-1; D unresolved. CDR1 GTSNPN and CDR2 SVGIG come from the germline V gene (reference sequence). The CDR3 consists of 13 residues. The germline V and J ends were trimmed by 0 bases and 0 bases, with 5 bases remaining between them. The CDR3 bases are TGTGCCTGGAGTGTGGTAATGAACACTGAAGCTTTCTTT. Amino acid sequence: CAWSVVMNTEAFF.

About this clonotype itself: A much larger clone sits a single nucleotide away, making a read error possible. The chain couples TRBV4-1 to TRBJ2-7; TRBD1 aligns across 7 bases. The CDR3 runs 12 residues. V lost 4 bases, J lost 6 bases, and 3 bases stayed unmatched. Germline values: CDR1 MGHRA, CDR2 YSYEKL. Here the CDR3 reads CASSPTGFEQYF. The CDR3 DNA reads as TGCGCCAGCAGCCCGACAGGGTTCGAGCAGTACTTC.